These 26 T cell receptor beta chains were all obtained from the same sample, sequenced in a study of blood T cell repertoires in COVID-19. Only in-frame clones appear in the TCRdb table, and some are missing; sequencing was by immunoSEQ multiplex PCR. The sample has 400,000 to 450,000 clones; 80% to 90% are singletons. The sequenced sample was PBMCs or T cells enriched from blood (not recorded which). All receptors come from a man aged 25 to 45 who had recovered from COVID-19.

This chain links TRBV7-3 with TRBJ2-1; 7 bases agree with TRBD1. After removal of 2 bases from V and 10 bases from J, the junction contained 5 bases not matched to a gene. Looked up from germline, CDR1 is SGHTA and CDR2 is FQGTGA. The length of the CDR3 is 13 residues. DNA of the CDR3: TGTGCCAGCAGCTTAGCCGGGACAGCCGAGCAGTTCTTC. It specifies CASSLAGTAEQFF.

The chain joins TRBV6-5 to TRBJ2-6; D unclear. V lost 6 bases to trimming and J lost 2 bases, with 11 bases between them. Germline V lookup: CDR1 MNHEY, CDR2 SVGAGI. CDR3 length: 15 residues. CDR3 amino acids: CASRGSSTGANVLTF. As DNA, the CDR3 is TGTGCCAGCAGGGGCTCAAGCACTGGGGCCAACGTCCTGACTTTC.

The chain carries TRBV28 and TRBJ1-5, with D hard to call. The V end lost 2 bases, the J end lost 5 bases, and 7 bases lay between the germline ends. CDR3 size: 13 residues. CDR1 MDHEN and CDR2 SYDVKM come from the germline V gene. CDR3 DNA sequence: TGTGCCAGCAGTTTACAACAATATCAGCCCCAGCATTTT. Translating gives CASSLQQYQPQHF. The full variable domain, rest sourced from reference TRBV28 and TRBJ1-5, is DVKVTQSSRYLVKRTGEKVFLECVQDMDHENMFWYRQDPGLGLRLIYFSYDVKMKEKGDIPEGYSVSREKKERFSLILESASTNQTSMYLCASSLQQYQPQHFGDGTRLSIL.

This rearrangement joins TRBV6-5 to TRBJ2-7; 7 nucleotides agree with TRBD2. V shed 7 bases, J shed 4 bases, and the junction held 10 bases outside the gene matches. CDR1 is MNHEY, CDR2 SVGAGI, per germline. The length of the CDR3 is 14 residues. The CDR3 DNA is TGTGCCAGCAAGGTAGGCCTAGCGGATTACGAGCAGTACTTC. Amino acids: CASKVGLADYEQYF.

This chain connects TRBV6-2 or TRBV6-3 to TRBJ2-7, with D perhaps TRBD2 (5 bases). Trimming removed 5 bases at V and 9 bases at J, with 11 bases between. The CDR3 is 11 amino acids. Germline-derived CDR1 and CDR2 are MNHEY and SVGEGT. The chain's CDR3 is CASSPGLVQYF. CDR3 DNA sequence: TGTGCCAGCAGTCCCGGACTTGTGCAGTACTTC.

J is TRBJ2-3 and V is TRBV10-1; no definite D call. The germline V gene has CDR1 WNHNN and CDR2 SYGVQD (reference sequence). Trimming removed 0 bases at V and 0 bases at J, with 13 bases between. The CDR3 consists of 17 residues. The CDR3 reads CASSESVVTSSTDTQYF. The CDR3 DNA follows: TGCGCCAGCAGTGAGTCTGTGGTAACATCTAGCACAGATACGCAGTATTTT.

The rearrangement joins TRBV18 to TRBJ2-7; 11 positions agree with TRBD2. The CDR3 is made up of 17 amino acids. V lost 6 bases, J lost 6 bases, and 16 bases stayed unmatched. Germline assignment: CDR1 KGHSH and CDR2 LQKENI. CDR3 in DNA: TGTGCCAGCTCGGACACTAGCGGGAGTGGTCCTTGGAGCGAGCAGTACTTC. Amino acid sequence: CASSDTSGSGPWSEQYF.

The rearrangement joins TRBV19 to TRBJ1-5; TRBD1 matches at 10 bases. The CDR3 runs 17 residues. V shed 4 bases and J 0 bases; nucleotides not matched to a gene: 6. The germline V gene encodes CDR1 LNHDA and CDR2 SQIVND (reference sequence). CDR3: CASSNPDRGYSNQPQHF. The CDR3 DNA sequence: TGTGCCAGTAGTAATCCGGACAGGGGGTATAGCAATCAGCCCCAGCATTTT.

The genes are TRBV27 and TRBJ1-2; TRBD1 aligns across 12 bases. Germline assignment: CDR1 MNHEY and CDR2 SMNVEV (reference sequence). Losses at the gene ends were 7 bases for V and 6 bases for J; bases not matched to a gene: 12. CDR3 length: 16 residues. The CDR3 DNA sequence: TGTGCCAGCACCAAGTTGGGACAGGGGGCAGATCATGGCTACACCTTC. Translated: CASTKLGQGADHGYTF.

Details on this clone: An end of the junction differs from the germline gene, which may be a read error. This rearrangement joins TRBV5-3 to TRBJ2-3, with D maybe TRBD2 (6 bases). TRBV5-3 is identified as an open reading frame with a role that is uncertain. CDR3 length: 20 amino acids. The CDR3 nucleotides are TGTGTCAGAAGCTCTTACCAACTAGGAGGGCACTTACCCTTAACAGATACGCAGTATTTT. It is translated as CVRSSYQLGGHLPLTDTQYF.

The gene calls are TRBV27 and TRBJ1-6; the match to TRBD1 covers 9 bases. The ends lost 6 bases at V and 14 bases at J; junction bases unmatched: 5. The CDR3 is made up of 12 amino acids. From germline, CDR1 is MNHEY and CDR2 SMNVEV (reference sequence). This CDR3 is CASSEQGATLHF. CDR3 DNA sequence: TGTGCCAGCAGCGAACAGGGGGCGACCCTCCACTTT.

Concerning this clone itself: The same CDR3 arises from other DNA sequences in this sample as well. V gene TRBV7-9 combines with J gene TRBJ1-5; unclear D gene. Trimming stripped 1 base from V and 6 bases from J, with 7 bases between. From germline, CDR1 is SEHNR and CDR2 FQNEAQ (reference sequence). The CDR3 consists of 13 residues. In DNA form, the CDR3 reads TGTGCCAGCAGCTTAGGAGGGAGTCAGCCCCAGCATTTT. This gives the protein CASSLGGSQPQHF.

V is TRBV12-5 and J is TRBJ2-7; D may be TRBD1 (6 bases). Trimming left V 4 bases short and J 2 bases short, with 12 bases between. From germline, CDR1 is LGHNT and CDR2 FRNRAP. The CDR3 is made up of 14 amino acids. CDR3 sequence (DNA): TGTGCTAGTGGTTCATATCCAGGGGCCTACGAGCAGTACTTC. As protein: CASGSYPGAYEQYF.

A word on this clone: Additional DNA sequences in this sample encode the identical CDR3. The chain uses TRBV2 and TRBJ1-2, with 9 bases aligning to TRBD1. This CDR3 has 13 amino acids. With V trimmed by 4 bases and J by 4 bases, 1 base remained unmatched. CDR1 SNHLY and CDR2 FYNNEI come from the germline V gene. In DNA, the CDR3 is TGTGCCAGCAGTGGACAGGGGGGCTATGGCTACACCTTC. It is translated as CASSGQGGYGYTF.

The chain joins TRBV19 to TRBJ1-1, with D possibly TRBD1 on 5 matching bases. Germline assignment: CDR1 LNHDA and CDR2 SQIVND (reference sequence). This CDR3 has 13 residues. V lost 6 bases and J lost 1, with 9 bases in between. Here the CDR3 reads CASSLGGNTEAFF. CDR3 nucleotide sequence: TGTGCCAGTAGCCTCGGGGGGAACACTGAAGCTTTCTTT.

This chain connects TRBV4-1 to TRBJ2-2; tentative D call: TRBD1 (5 bases). This CDR3 contains 16 residues. Germline V gene sequence: CDR1 MGHRA, CDR2 YSYEKL. V was shortened by 0 bases and J by 7 bases, with 15 bases between the two germline ends. Here the CDR3 DNA reads TGCGCCAGCAGCCAAGAGGTGCACAGGACGGGCGGGGAGCTGTTTTTT. Translation gives CASSQEVHRTGGELFF.

This chain joins TRBV28 and TRBJ1-2; perhaps TRBD1 as D (5 bases). The germline V gene has CDR1 MDHEN and CDR2 SYDVKM. The CDR3 is 13 residues long. The germline V and J ends were trimmed by 7 bases and 9 bases, with 18 bases remaining between them. The CDR3 loop is CASTGVDGLRYTF. For the CDR3, the DNA is TGTGCCAGCACGGGGGTAGACGGGTTGCGCTACACCTTC.

V is TRBV27 and J is TRBJ2-5, with TRBD1 identical over 8 bases. Germline values: CDR1 MNHEY, CDR2 SMNVEV (reference sequence). J lost 4 bases, V lost 5 bases, and 9 bases had no gene match. There are 15 residues in the CDR3. The CDR3 loop is CASSMTGVRGETQYF. As DNA, the CDR3 is TGTGCCAGCAGTATGACAGGGGTGAGAGGAGAGACCCAGTACTTC.

The chain is built from TRBV28 and TRBJ2-5; D possibly corresponds to TRBD2 (5 bases). CDR1 MDHEN and CDR2 SYDVKM come from the germline V gene. The V and J ends lost 5 bases and 4 bases respectively, with 23 bases between them. The CDR3 sequence is 17 residues long. In nucleotides, the CDR3 is TGTGCCAGCAGTCAGGCGGGCTATCACTTGAAGGGAGAGACCCAGTACTTC. It yields the protein CASSQAGYHLKGETQYF.

The chain is built from TRBV11-3 and TRBJ1-4; tentative D call: TRBD1 (5 bases). The germline CDR1 and CDR2 sequences are SGHNT and YENEEA. V lost 0 bases and J lost 0, with 17 bases in between. The length of the CDR3 is 19 residues. Here the CDR3 reads CASSLDRGVSLATNEKLFF. The CDR3 DNA is TGTGCCAGCAGCTTAGATCGGGGGGTAAGTCTAGCAACTAATGAAAAACTGTTTTTT.

J is TRBJ2-7 and V is TRBV28, with 9 bases identical to TRBD2. The ends lost 3 bases at V and 1 base at J; junction bases unmatched: 7. The CDR3 contains 16 residues. Germline V gives CDR1 MDHEN, CDR2 SYDVKM. The CDR3 nucleotides read TGTGCCAGCAGTTTTCCCCTAGCGGGAAGGTCCTACGAGCAGTACTTC. Translation gives CASSFPLAGRSYEQYF.

DNA for the CDR3: TGTGCCAGCAGCGTTAGGGGTCAGTCGAATGAAAAACTGTTTTTT. Residues: CASSVRGQSNEKLFF. V gene TRBV9 combines with J gene TRBJ1-4, with D perhaps TRBD1 (5 bases). Trimming left V 2 bases short and J 5 bases short, with 13 bases between. This CDR3 contains 15 residues. Germline CDR1 SGDLS, CDR2 YYNGEE.

The chain employs TRBV7-2 and TRBJ2-1, with 8 bases matching TRBD1. V gave up 5 bases and J gave up 3 bases; unmatched junction bases: 9. CDR3 length: 16 residues. Germline values: CDR1 SGHTA, CDR2 FQGNSA. The CDR3 region is CASSLPGQAFYNEQFF. The CDR3 coding sequence is TGTGCCAGCAGCCTACCGGGACAGGCATTCTACAATGAGCAGTTCTTC. Using reference TRBV7-2 and TRBJ2-1 for the parts outside the CDR3, the full variable domain is GAGVSQSPSNKVTEKGKDVELRCDPISGHTALYWYRQSLGQGLEFLIYFQGNSAPDKSGLPSDRFSAERTGGSVSTLTIQRTQQEDSAVYLCASSLPGQAFYNEQFFGPGTRLTVL.

This chain links TRBV28 with TRBJ2-2; a weak D match, TRBD1 (5 bases). V was clipped by 8 bases and J by 9 bases, with 10 bases between them. Germline values: CDR1 MDHEN, CDR2 SYDVKM. This CDR3 spans 11 amino acids. CDR3 coding DNA: TGTGCCAGCCGCCAGGGCCGGGAGCTGTTTTTT. Translation gives CASRQGRELFF.

The gene calls are TRBV28 and TRBJ1-1; D is uncertain. Germline V gives CDR1 MDHEN, CDR2 SYDVKM. V lost 6 bases to trimming and J lost 10 bases, with 18 bases between them. The CDR3 extends over 13 amino acids. The CDR3 is CASSRTDLDVAFF. CDR3 in DNA: TGTGCCAGCAGCCGGACGGACTTAGATGTAGCTTTCTTT.

This chain links TRBV18 with TRBJ2-2, with D tentatively TRBD2 (6 bases). Germline CDR1 KGHSH, CDR2 LQKENI. The CDR3 runs 16 residues. The V end was cut by 0 bases, the J end by 3 bases, with 11 bases between. This CDR3 reads CASSPPRGGDTGELFF. DNA of the CDR3: TGTGCCAGCTCACCACCGAGGGGAGGCGACACCGGGGAGCTGTTTTTT.